This TCR beta chain was profiled in a study of blood T cell repertoires in COVID-19. Study-wide background: Material from acute and convalescent COVID-19 was sourced from the United States, Italy and Spain.

This clone was seen a single time. The CDR3 covers 14 residues. Germline V gene sequence: CDR1 LGHNT, CDR2 FRNRAP. The ends were cut back, 1 base at V and 2 bases at J, with 9 bases in the middle. Assay used: immunoSEQ multiplex PCR; TCRdb lists only in-frame clones, some missing. The sample has around 200,000 clones; around nine tenths are singletons. The chain carries TRBV12-5 and TRBJ2-7, with D possibly TRBD2 on 5 matching bases. Material for sequencing was peripheral blood. This TCR was sampled from a man younger than 35 with active or convalescent COVID-19. CDR3 loop: CASGLEEGAYEQYF. As DNA, the CDR3 is TGTGCTAGTGGTTTGGAAGAGGGTGCCTACGAGCAGTACTTC.